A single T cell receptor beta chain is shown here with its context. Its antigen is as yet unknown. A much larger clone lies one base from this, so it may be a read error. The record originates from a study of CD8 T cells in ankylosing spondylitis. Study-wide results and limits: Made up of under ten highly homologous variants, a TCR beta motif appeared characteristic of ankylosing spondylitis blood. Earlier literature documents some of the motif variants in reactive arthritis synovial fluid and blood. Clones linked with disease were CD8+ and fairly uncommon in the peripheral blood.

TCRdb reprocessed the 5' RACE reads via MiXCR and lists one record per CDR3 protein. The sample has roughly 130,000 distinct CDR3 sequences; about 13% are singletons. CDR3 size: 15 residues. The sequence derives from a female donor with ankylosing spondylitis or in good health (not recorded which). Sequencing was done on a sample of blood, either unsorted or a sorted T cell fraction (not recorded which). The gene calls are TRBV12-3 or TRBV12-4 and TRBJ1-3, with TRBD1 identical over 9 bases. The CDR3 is CTSSQKTGGGNTIYF. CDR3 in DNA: TGTACCAGCAGCCAAAAAACAGGGGGCGGAAACACCATATATTTT.